The text below deals with one TCR beta chain. Its target is unknown. An end of the junction differs from the germline gene, which may be a read error. This CDR3 has 16 residues. Germline V gene data show CDR1 as LNHDA and CDR2 as SQIVND (reference sequence). In TCRdb, the reads were re-called with MiXCR into one record per CDR3 protein. Among fewer than 250,000 distinct CDR3 sequences listed, more than 9% were seen once. The data are from a study of T cell repertoires in cytomegalovirus infection. Study-wide points: Summed public TCR beta family frequency identified CMV carriers bearing the relevant HLA.

The chain is built from TRBV19 and TRBJ2-6; TRBD1 might be the D (5 bases). The receptor was isolated from a human donor in good health (CMV status not recorded). Some clones in this sample may be carry-over from other donors' samples. Material: PBMCs. This CDR3 is CASSPRKGSGADVLTF. The CDR3 DNA follows: TGTGCCAGTAGTCCCCGGAAGGGCTCTGGGGCCGACGTCCTGACTTTC.